The T cell receptor (beta chain) described here comes from a study of cytomegalovirus exposure and HLA in healthy donors. Study summary: Early on, a data release was issued that held 80 million or so unique TCRs from HLA-typed donors.

Primers for the PCR totalled 60 Vbeta and 13 Jbeta. The protocol was immunoSEQ multiplex PCR, while the TCRdb copy is restricted to in-frame clones and leaves out a portion. The sample includes approximately 170,000 clones, roughly three quarters of them seen just once. CDR3 size: 15 residues. Germline CDR1 is MNHNS and CDR2 is SASEGT. V was clipped by 4 bases and J by 1 base; unmatched bases: 5. In its sample, this clone was seen a few times. Its antigen is not known. Points from the study as a whole: Most TCR beta V segments were productive about 87% or about 30% of the time in an earlier analysis. While the bulk of TCR sequences proved rare, some public TCRs turned up in many donors.

This receptor was identified in a woman aged 40 to 50 in good health and CMV-seropositive. The material sequenced was PBMCs. The chain has TRBV6-1 and TRBJ2-3; 7 nucleotides line up with TRBD1. CDR3 coding DNA: TGTGCCAGCAGTGGAGAGGGGGCTCGCACAGATACGCAGTATTTT. As protein: CASSGEGARTDTQYF.